This T cell receptor (beta chain) originates from a study of blood T cell repertoires in COVID-19. With V trimmed by 3 bases and J by 7 bases, 8 bases remained unmatched. Germline V lookup: CDR1 SGHAT, CDR2 FQNNGV. The CDR3 spans 15 residues. Profiled with immunoSEQ multiplex PCR; TCRdb holds only in-frame clones, not every one. Here the sample spans 90,000 to 100,000 clones, approximately 86% being singletons. The material sequenced was peripheral blood. The V gene is TRBV11-2, the J gene TRBJ1-4; the match to TRBD1 covers 7 bases. The receptor comes from a man aged 65-85 years with active or convalescent COVID-19. The CDR3 DNA is TGTGCCAGCAGCTTTAGGGGACAGATCCTTGAAAAACTGTTTTTT. Translation gives CASSFRGQILEKLFF.